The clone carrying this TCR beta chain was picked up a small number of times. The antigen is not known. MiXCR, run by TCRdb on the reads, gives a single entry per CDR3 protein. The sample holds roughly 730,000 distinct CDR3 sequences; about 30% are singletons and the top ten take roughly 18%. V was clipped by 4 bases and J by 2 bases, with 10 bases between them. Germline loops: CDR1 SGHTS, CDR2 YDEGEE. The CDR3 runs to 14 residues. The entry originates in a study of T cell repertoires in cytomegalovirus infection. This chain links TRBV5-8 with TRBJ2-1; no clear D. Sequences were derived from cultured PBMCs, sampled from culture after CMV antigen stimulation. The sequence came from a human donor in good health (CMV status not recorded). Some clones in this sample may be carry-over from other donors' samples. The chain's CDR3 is CASSHRPPYNEQFF. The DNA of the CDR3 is TGTGCCAGCAGCCATCGCCCCCCCTACAATGAGCAGTTCTTC.